Listed below are T cell receptor beta chains from one sample, sequenced in a study of blood T cell repertoires in COVID-19. TCRdb's copy holds only in-frame clones and misses some; the assay was immunoSEQ multiplex PCR. The sample includes over 150,000 clones, under 95% seen only once; the top ten take about 2.3%. Sequencing input: peripheral blood. Receptor source: a man aged 18 to 29 with acute or convalescent COVID-19. The CDR3 runs from the conserved cysteine through the conserved F or W. D genes are given only for firm matches.

j_call d_call v_call cdr3_aa
TRBJ1-1 . TRBV5-1 CASSSVPTTGITEAFF
TRBJ1-1 TRBD1 TRBV5-6 CASSYGQGEFVNTEAFF
TRBJ2-3 . TRBV24-1 CATSDPGTSTDTQYF
TRBJ1-4 . TRBV6-5 CASKEQGREKLFF
TRBJ1-2 . TRBV5-4 CASSLPGEGGYTF
TRBJ1-5 TRBD1 TRBV6-1 CASSEGTGDPYGNQPQHF
TRBJ1-2 TRBD1 TRBV19 CASRTGTGANYGYTF
TRBJ1-5 TRBD1 TRBV19 CASGPGQYPPQHF
TRBJ2-7 . TRBV5-1 CASSLDSLSYEQYF
TRBJ1-5 . TRBV19 CASTQGDQPQHF
TRBJ1-5 TRBD1 TRBV25-1 CASSGGQGNQPQHF
TRBJ1-4 . TRBV5-1 CASSSDLPGNEKLFF
TRBJ2-4 . TRBV13 CASSPWTVAKNIQYF
TRBJ1-6 TRBD1 TRBV5-8 CASSFRQGADSPLHF
TRBJ2-7 . TRBV30 CAWSVNRVGEQYF
TRBJ2-5 TRBD2 TRBV7-9 CASILGGRGETQYF
TRBJ1-2 TRBD1 TRBV27 CASSPRRDSYGYTF
TRBJ2-1 TRBD2 TRBV4-1 CASSPQRGGSYNEQFF
TRBJ2-5 TRBD2 TRBV9 CASSVSGGRETQYF
TRBJ1-4 . TRBV7-9 CASRSWGVNEKLFF
TRBJ1-2 TRBD1 TRBV9 CASSGAPGQGYYGYTF
TRBJ2-7 . TRBV18 CASSPSPRVEQYF
TRBJ1-1 . TRBV5-5 CASSYRVPPSEAFF
TRBJ1-1 . TRBV3-1/TRBV3-2 CASSQRPGRPEAFF
TRBJ1-1 TRBD1 TRBV18 CASSPGQMNTEAFF
TRBJ1-5 . TRBV5-8 CASSLRGSGEGQPQHF
TRBJ1-5 . TRBV10-1 CASSDPGQPQHF
TRBJ1-1 TRBD1 TRBV5-1 CASSLGQGFPEAFF
TRBJ1-3 . TRBV5-8 CASSLVSSGNTIYF
TRBJ2-2 TRBD1 TRBV5-1 CASSWRTGGMDTGELFF
TRBJ1-1 TRBD1 TRBV5-1 CASSFDRVNTEAFF
TRBJ2-2 . TRBV29-1 CSVEDPIPGELFF
TRBJ2-3 . TRBV9 CASSVEGVRTDTQYF
TRBJ1-3 TRBD1 TRBV11-2 CASRKPGQGNTIYF
TRBJ2-7 . TRBV3-1/TRBV3-2 CASSQGSFYYEQYF
TRBJ2-3 TRBD2 TRBV6-6 CASSPSGRSPPPRTDTQYF
TRBJ2-1 TRBD1 TRBV11-2 CASSSGQGAGDEQFF
TRBJ2-7 TRBD1 TRBV9 CASSAGQGGPYEQYF
TRBJ1-6 TRBD1 TRBV5-1 CASSYWTGIVDNSPLHF
TRBJ2-7 TRBD2 TRBV29-1 CSVLPSGISSYEQYF
TRBJ2-2 TRBD2 TRBV9 CASSPRGCSAGGKGDTGELFF
TRBJ2-3 TRBD1 TRBV19 CASSLRTGDSYSGDTQYF
TRBJ2-2 TRBD2 TRBV2 CASGGSANTGELFF
TRBJ2-3 TRBD2 TRBV5-1 CASRGASGTDTQYF
TRBJ2-3 . TRBV3-1/TRBV3-2 CASSPLGESTDTQYF
TRBJ2-1 . TRBV5-1 CASSSRNEQFF
TRBJ1-2 . TRBV19 CASTDGENYGYTF
TRBJ1-1 TRBD1 TRBV18 CASSEGQGGTEAFF
TRBJ1-3 TRBD1 TRBV6-5 CASSYSAQGMGNTIYF
TRBJ2-7 TRBD1 TRBV6-2/TRBV6-3 CASSSTGEYEQYF
TRBJ2-1 . TRBV29-1 CSVGPGFTYNEQFF
TRBJ1-1 . TRBV25-1 CASSEPGVNTEAFF
TRBJ1-5 TRBD1 TRBV19 CASIQGEGLRQPQHF
TRBJ2-7 . TRBV27 CASSSGHNYEQYF